The sample holds a few counts of the clone carrying this T cell receptor beta chain. As yet, its antigen is unknown. The data were obtained in a study of T cell repertoires in cytomegalovirus infection. Study background: Selection of CMV epitopes for the study included recently identified HLA-C-restricted and well-studied HLA-B-restricted ones. Matching HLA type and CMV infection were both indicated by public TCR beta signatures.

This CDR3 is 16 amino acids long. Germline loops: CDR1 LNHNV, CDR2 YYDKDF (reference sequence). Trimming removed 1 base at V and 0 bases at J, with 10 bases between. TCRdb analysed the reads with MiXCR anew, one entry per CDR3 protein. The sample includes about 310,000 distinct CDR3 sequences, about 25% of them seen just once. Study conclusions and caveats: Dominating the ex vivo response were TCR beta clonotypes that were CMV-specific and HLA-C-restricted.

This receptor was taken from a human donor in good health (CMV status not recorded). Some clones in this sample may be carry-over from other donors' samples. This rearrangement joins TRBV15 to TRBJ2-1; D remains ambiguous. The material sequenced was cultured PBMCs, taken from culture after CMV antigen stimulation. CDR3: CATSRVGRRSYNEQFF. CDR3 sequence (DNA): TGTGCCACCAGCAGAGTCGGTCGCCGCTCCTACAATGAGCAGTTCTTC.